These 13 T cell receptor beta chains were all obtained from the same sample, sequenced in a study of spatial heterogeneity in lung cancer. No antigen has been assigned to these receptors. TCRdb reanalysed the 5' RACE reads using MiXCR and keeps one entry per CDR3 protein. The table shows over 15,000 distinct CDR3 sequences, with roughly 10% occurring only once. Time point defined: sample taken at primary tumor resection. Study-wide results and caveats: One measure, the expanded intratumoral alpha and beta TCR count, tracked tumor mutation counts.

This specimen was lung tumor tissue, taken at surgery. These TCRs come from a female donor with early-stage non-small cell lung cancer.

Comment on this clonotype: Since it is a stray read in a library aimed at alpha chains, this beta chain has a size that is not meaningful. The genes are TRBV4-2 and TRBJ2-3; 9 positions agree with TRBD2. Germline V gene lookup returns CDR1 LGHNA and CDR2 YNFKEQ. The CDR3 consists of 19 residues. Trimming took 0 bases from V and 2 from J; bases not matched to a gene: 12. The CDR3 DNA is TGTGCCAGCAGCCAAGAGGAGCTAGCGGGGCTTTATCTCACAGATACGCAGTATTTT. It yields the protein CASSQEELAGLYLTDTQYF.

This clonotype was picked up many times. This beta chain is an unintended read in a library built for alpha chains; its size means little. The chain joins TRBV11-3 to TRBJ2-5; weak D call: TRBD2 (5 bases). This CDR3 is 13 amino acids long. The V end lost 2 bases, the J end lost 5 bases, and 9 bases lay between the germline ends. CDR1 and CDR2 (germline): SGHNT, YENEEA. Here the CDR3 reads CASSLRSGETQYF. The CDR3 DNA reads TGTGCCAGCAGCTTAAGATCGGGGGAGACCCAGTACTTC.

By proportion, this clonotype is medium-sized. This beta chain is a stray read from a library made for alpha chains; its abundance is not meaningful. The rearrangement uses TRBV7-9 and TRBJ2-7; perhaps D is TRBD1 or TRBD2 (5 bases each). This CDR3 region has 13 residues. CDR1 and CDR2 from the germline V gene are SEHNR and FQNEAQ (reference sequence). Trimming removed 2 bases from V and 6 bases from J, with 11 bases in between. In nucleotides, the CDR3 is TGTGCCAGCAGCTTATTGGCAGGGAGCGAGCAGTACTTC. Translated, it gives CASSLLAGSEQYF. The full variable domain, in which reference TRBV7-9 and TRBJ2-7 provide the parts outside the CDR3, is DTGVSQNPRHKITKRGQNVTFRCDPISEHNRLYWYRQTLGQGPEFLTYFQNEAQLEKSRLLSDRFSAERPKGSFSTLEIQRTEQGDSAMYLCASSLLAGSEQYFGPGTRLTVT.

This clonotype was seen ten or more times. Found in a library prepared for alpha chains, this beta chain is an off-target read, and its abundance has little meaning. The V and J genes are TRBV20-1 and TRBJ2-7; D is perhaps TRBD1 or TRBD2 (5 bases each). Trimming removed 3 bases from V and 7 bases from J, with 19 bases in between. The CDR3 loop spans 14 amino acids. CDR1 and CDR2 from the germline V gene are DFQATT and SNEGSKA (reference sequence). CDR3 amino acids: CSASALGVIEEQYF. The CDR3 DNA follows: TGCAGTGCTAGTGCCCTGGGGGTGATAGAAGAGCAGTACTTC.

At least ten counts were recorded for this clonotype. This beta chain is an off-target read within a library intended for alpha chains, so its frequency means little. Written as DNA, the CDR3 is TGTGCCAGCAGTGAGCTGGGCTCCTATAATTCACCCCTCCACTTT. It codes for CASSELGSYNSPLHF. The chain combines TRBV7-3 with TRBJ1-6; D is undetermined. This CDR3 has 15 residues. From germline, CDR1 is SGHTA and CDR2 FQGTGA. Trimming pared 6 bases from V and 0 bases from J, leaving 9 bases between.

Concerning this clonotype: This beta chain is a stray read from a library made for alpha chains; its abundance is not meaningful. J is TRBJ2-3 and V is TRBV7-2; D not resolved. Trimming removed 0 bases from V and 2 bases from J, with 9 bases in between. The CDR3 length is 15 residues. The germline V gene has CDR1 SGHTA and CDR2 FQGNSA. DNA of the CDR3: TGTGCCAGCAGCTTAGCGGGCTTAATCACAGATACGCAGTATTTT. Protein: CASSLAGLITDTQYF.

This clonotype qualifies as medium-sized (0.01 to 0.1%). This beta chain was picked up by a library intended for alpha chains and is off target, so its count carries little meaning. The rearrangement joins TRBV24-1 to TRBJ2-1; possible D gene TRBD1, 6 bases. V dropped 3 bases and J dropped 5 bases, with 10 bases sitting between them. From germline, CDR1 is KGHDR and CDR2 SFDVKD. The CDR3 is made up of 14 amino acids. This CDR3 reads CATSDPGHNNEQFF. The CDR3 DNA sequence: TGTGCCACCAGTGATCCGGGACATAACAATGAGCAGTTCTTC.

This clonotype was found a few times. Being off target in a library aimed at alpha chains, this beta chain has a size of little meaning. This chain uses TRBV5-4 with TRBJ1-2; D ambiguous. Looked up from germline, CDR1 is SGHNT and CDR2 is YYREEE (reference sequence). Trimming cost V 4 bases and J 5 bases, with 12 bases left between them. CDR3 length equals 13 residues. The CDR3 bases are TGTGCCAGCAGCCCCCCAGGCTCTTATGGCTACACCTTC. Translated: CASSPPGSYGYTF.

This clonotype was seen more than once but under ten times. The size of this beta chain means little, since it is a stray read in a library made for alpha chains. The chain employs TRBV9 and TRBJ1-6; D possibly corresponds to TRBD1 (6 bases). Trimming removed 3 bases at V and 8 bases at J, with 12 bases between. There are 14 residues in the CDR3. Germline CDR1 reads SGDLS; CDR2 reads YYNGEE. The CDR3 DNA follows: TGTGCCAGCAGCGCTGGGGGCTTCGATTCACCCCTCCACTTT. Its translation is CASSAGGFDSPLHF. Based on the CDR3 plus reference TRBV9 and TRBJ1-6, the full variable domain is DSGVTQTPKHLITATGQRVTLRCSPRSGDLSVYWYQQSLDQGLQFLIQYYNGEERAKGNILERFSAQQFPDLHSELNLSSLELGDSALYFCASSAGGFDSPLHFGNGTRLTVT.

This clonotype was observed many times. The library was designed around alpha chains, so this beta chain is a stray read whose abundance carries little weight. This chain connects TRBV19 to TRBJ1-2; 12 nucleotides line up with TRBD1. The CDR3 contains 17 residues. V lost 6 bases and J lost 6; bases outside the gene matches: 14. Germline assignment: CDR1 LNHDA and CDR2 SQIVND (reference sequence). The chain's CDR3 is CASRTWRGQGARNGYTF. DNA for the CDR3: TGTGCCAGTAGAACTTGGAGGGGACAGGGGGCGAGGAATGGCTACACCTTC.

Note on this clonotype: This beta chain slipped into a library made for alpha chains as a stray read, so its size is not meaningful. The rearrangement joins TRBV10-2 to TRBJ2-3; 9 bases are a match to TRBD2. The germline gives CDR1 WSHSY, CDR2 SAAADI. The trim removed 7 bases at V and 2 bases at J, leaving 7 bases unmatched. The CDR3 has 15 residues. This CDR3 is CASNRLAGNTDTQYF. The CDR3, as DNA: TGCGCCAGCAACCGTCTAGCGGGGAACACAGATACGCAGTATTTT.

In this sample, this clonotype turned up a few times. Little can be read into the size of this beta chain, an off-target read in a library designed for alpha chains. The CDR3, as DNA: TGCAGTGCTGCTCCCTCCAATCTAAAGGGCGAGCAGTACTTC. Its protein is CSAAPSNLKGEQYF. The chain joins TRBV20-1 to TRBJ2-7, with no clear D. V shed 5 bases and J shed 6 bases, with 20 bases lying between them. The germline V gene encodes CDR1 DFQATT and CDR2 SNEGSKA (reference sequence). This CDR3 has 14 amino acids.

This clonotype was seen a few times. The library was prepared for alpha chains; this beta chain is a stray read, so its frequency means little. The chain recombines TRBV7-8 with TRBJ1-1, with D perhaps TRBD1 (5 bases). The CDR3 loop spans 16 amino acids. V was cut by 5 bases and J by 0 bases, with 16 bases left in between. From germline, CDR1 is SGHVS and CDR2 FQNEAQ. As DNA, the CDR3 is TGTGCCAGCAGCGCCCACAGGAGTGGGATGAACACTGAAGCTTTCTTT. This gives the protein CASSAHRSGMNTEAFF.